One sample yielded the 23 T cell receptor beta chains listed below, sequenced in a study of vaccination effects on CD4 cells after COVID-19. Sequencing was performed with immunoSEQ multiplex PCR; in TCRdb, only in-frame clones are kept and a portion is missing. The sample carries around 66,000 clones, around 70% recorded once. These receptors' antigens are unknown. Investigators separated out CD4+ T cells once around nine days of culture had passed. The vaccine given was either BNT162b2 or mRNA-1273, in two doses. The source was CD4+ T cells from PBMCs cultured without peptide, collected after COVID-19 vaccination. The receptors were gathered from a human donor who received a COVID-19 vaccine.

The chain is built from TRBV27 and TRBJ2-1, with TRBD1 identical over 8 bases. Germline V gene lookup returns CDR1 MNHEY and CDR2 SMNVEV (reference sequence). The ends lost 6 bases at V and 4 bases at J; junction bases unmatched: 8. This CDR3 region has 15 residues. CDR3 bases: TGTGCCAGCAGCCGGACAGGGTATTCTTACAATGAGCAGTTCTTC. It translates to CASSRTGYSYNEQFF.

CDR3 DNA: TGCGCCAGCAGCGAGGACAGGGTGAAAGATACGCAGTATTTT. It is translated as CASSEDRVKDTQYF. The chain employs TRBV10-1 and TRBJ2-3, with 8 bases identical to TRBD1. V lost 6 bases to trimming and J lost 5 bases; unmatched junction nucleotides: 7. The CDR3 is 14 amino acids. Germline values: CDR1 WNHNN, CDR2 SYGVQD (reference sequence).

This chain joins TRBV15 and TRBJ2-5, with 7 bases fitting TRBD2. The CDR3 has 17 residues. The germline V gene has CDR1 LNHNV and CDR2 YYDKDF (reference sequence). Trimming removed 0 bases from V and 5 bases from J; junction bases left unmatched: 12. The DNA of the CDR3 is TGTGCCACCAGCAGAGATCTACTGACTAGCCTAGGGGAGACCCAGTACTTC. Protein product: CATSRDLLTSLGETQYF.

V usage is TRBV5-1 and J usage is TRBJ1-1, with D tentatively TRBD1 (5 bases). CDR3 length: 12 amino acids. The germline gives CDR1 SGHRS, CDR2 YFSETQ. V was cut by 7 bases and J by 1 base, with 8 bases left in between. The CDR3 region is CASGGGNTEAFF. The CDR3 DNA follows: TGCGCCAGCGGCGGGGGGAACACTGAAGCTTTCTTT.

The chain recombines TRBV15 with TRBJ1-5, with D maybe TRBD1 (5 bases). The V end was cut by 2 bases, the J end by 5 bases, with 13 bases between. Germline V gives CDR1 LNHNV, CDR2 YYDKDF (reference sequence). This CDR3 has 15 amino acids. CDR3: CATSRQGLRDQPQHF. As DNA, the CDR3 is TGTGCCACCAGCAGACAGGGTTTAAGGGATCAGCCCCAGCATTTT.

The CDR3 region is CASSPRQASYNEQFF. CDR3 nucleotide sequence: TGTGCCAGCAGCCCACGACAGGCATCCTACAATGAGCAGTTCTTC. The V and J genes are TRBV7-3 and TRBJ2-1, with D perhaps TRBD1 (6 bases). The CDR3 covers 15 residues. Germline V CDR1 and CDR2: SGHTA, FQGTGA. V was trimmed by 5 bases and J by 1 base, leaving 12 bases between them.

This clone was seen once. V and J are TRBV5-1 and TRBJ1-1; D gene unclear. Per germline, CDR1 SGHRS and CDR2 YFSETQ. The CDR3 is made up of 14 amino acids. Trimming left V 1 base short and J 6 bases short, with 13 bases between. This chain's CDR3 is CASSLTERDSEAFF. CDR3 nucleotide sequence: TGCGCCAGCAGCTTGACCGAGCGTGACTCTGAAGCTTTCTTT.

The chain combines TRBV10-3 with TRBJ1-2; D remains ambiguous. Trimming removed 2 bases from V and 3 bases from J, with 4 bases in between. The CDR3 sequence is 12 residues long. Germline loops: CDR1 ENHRY, CDR2 SYGVKD. CDR3 residues: CAISEGDYGYTF. CDR3 coding DNA: TGTGCCATCAGTGAGGGCGACTATGGCTACACCTTC.

The chain couples TRBV7-9 to TRBJ2-5; maybe TRBD2 (5 bases). CDR3 length: 13 amino acids. V was clipped by 5 bases and J by 5 bases, with 12 bases between them. Germline CDR1 reads SEHNR; CDR2 reads FQNEAQ (reference sequence). CDR3 sequence (DNA): TGTGCCAGCAGCCTAACTAGAACGGAGACCCAGTACTTC. Translating gives CASSLTRTETQYF.

This chain uses TRBV9 with TRBJ2-5; 15 nucleotides align to TRBD2. The germline V gene encodes CDR1 SGDLS and CDR2 YYNGEE. The CDR3 is made up of 17 amino acids. J lost 5 bases, V lost 4 bases, and 9 bases had no gene match. The CDR3 nucleotides read TGTGCCAGCAGCTCCCGGACTAGCGGGGGGGCCGGGGAGACCCAGTACTTC. This codes for CASSSRTSGGAGETQYF.

The rearrangement uses TRBV5-4 and TRBJ2-2; a weak D match, TRBD2 (6 bases). Germline CDR1 SGHNT, CDR2 YYREEE (reference sequence). V was clipped by 4 bases and J by 7 bases, with 23 bases between them. The CDR3 runs 17 residues. The CDR3 DNA reads as TGTGCCAGCAGCCTTGGGACTGGGTACCGCTCGTTCGGGGAGCTGTTTTTT. Protein: CASSLGTGYRSFGELFF.

The V gene is TRBV3-1 (or the pseudogene TRBV3-2), the J gene TRBJ2-5; 13 bases map to TRBD2. The CDR3 is 16 amino acids. The germline V gene encodes CDR1 LGHDT and CDR2 YNNKEL (reference sequence). V dropped 1 base and J dropped 4; count of bases not matched to a gene: 3. CDR3 region: CASSQAGLAGRETQYF. The CDR3 nucleotides read TGTGCCAGCAGCCAAGCGGGACTAGCGGGGAGAGAGACCCAGTACTTC.

V is TRBV6-4 and J is TRBJ1-1; weak D call: TRBD1 (5 bases). Looked up from germline, CDR1 is MRHNA and CDR2 is SNTAGT. This CDR3 is 14 amino acids long. Between the trimmed V and J ends, which lost 7 bases and 4 bases, there was a span of 16 bases. CDR3 region: CASKGGAASTEAFF. In DNA, the CDR3 is TGTGCCAGCAAGGGAGGGGCTGCGAGCACTGAAGCTTTCTTT.

DNA for the CDR3: TGTGCCAGCAGCGTAACCCCGACTAGCATCGGTGAGCAGTTCTTC. Its protein is CASSVTPTSIGEQFF. The chain uses TRBV9 and TRBJ2-1; the match to TRBD2 covers 7 bases. This CDR3 comprises 15 residues. CDR1 and CDR2 from the germline V gene are SGDLS and YYNGEE. Trimming took 1 base from V and 9 from J; bases not matched to a gene: 10.

Concerning this clone itself: The sample carries other DNA sequences with the same CDR3. CDR3 coding DNA: TGCGCCAGCAGTCGGGACAGGGGACGGGAGACCCAGTACTTC. It yields the protein CASSRDRGRETQYF. The V call is TRBV10-1, the J call TRBJ2-5, with 10 bases lining up with TRBD1. With 5 bases clipped from V and 5 bases from J, the junction kept 5 bases outside the gene matches. Germline assignment: CDR1 WNHNN and CDR2 SYGVQD (reference sequence). The CDR3 is made up of 14 amino acids.

This clone showed up just a few times. The V gene is TRBV7-7, the J gene TRBJ2-2; D is ambiguous. Trimming left V 6 bases short and J 1 base short, with 3 bases between. Germline V CDR1 and CDR2: SSHAT, FNYEAQ (reference sequence). This CDR3 region has 12 residues. CDR3 in DNA: TGTGCCAGCAGGGGGAACACCGGGGAGCTGTTTTTT. Translating it yields CASRGNTGELFF.

V and J are TRBV7-2 and TRBJ2-3, with 11 bases aligning to TRBD1. Per the germline V gene, CDR1 is SGHTA and CDR2 is FQGNSA. J gave up 3 bases and V 2 bases, and 13 bases lay outside the gene matches. This CDR3 is built from 19 residues. CDR3 nucleotide sequence: TGTGCCAGCAGCTTAACTGGGGGGGACAGGGGGGTTTGGACAGATACGCAGTATTTT. It translates to CASSLTGGDRGVWTDTQYF.

The chain employs TRBV9 and TRBJ1-2; no clear D. The CDR3 covers 14 residues. Germline V gene data show CDR1 as SGDLS and CDR2 as YYNGEE. The V end lost 2 bases, the J end lost 5 bases, and 13 bases lay between the germline ends. CDR3 DNA: TGTGCCAGCAGCGTCGGGGTGTCTCAATATGGCTACACCTTC. Its protein is CASSVGVSQYGYTF. Full variable domain (rest looked up from reference TRBV9 and TRBJ1-2): DSGVTQTPKHLITATGQRVTLRCSPRSGDLSVYWYQQSLDQGLQFLIQYYNGEERAKGNILERFSAQQFPDLHSELNLSSLELGDSALYFCASSVGVSQYGYTFGSGTRLTVV.

The V and J genes are TRBV5-1 and TRBJ2-3; D remains ambiguous. Germline V lookup: CDR1 SGHRS, CDR2 YFSETQ. This CDR3 contains 14 residues. The ends were cut back, 4 bases at V and 0 bases at J, with 9 bases in the middle. CDR3 region: CASSGRTSTDTQYF. Written as DNA, the CDR3 is TGCGCCAGCAGCGGACGAACTAGCACAGATACGCAGTATTTT.

The sample holds one count of this clone. The gene calls are TRBV11-2 and TRBJ1-1; weak D call: TRBD1 (5 bases). The CDR3 extends over 18 amino acids. V was pared by 2 bases and J by 1 base, with 20 bases between. CDR1 SGHAT and CDR2 FQNNGV come from the germline V gene. The CDR3, as DNA: TGTGCCAGCAGCTTAAGCACGGGGCCCGATGGGGAGAACACTGAAGCTTTCTTT. It translates to CASSLSTGPDGENTEAFF.

The chain links TRBV30 to TRBJ2-7; 9 bases agree with TRBD1. This CDR3 spans 13 amino acids. V was pared by 5 bases and J by 0 bases, with 2 bases of the junction left unmatched. CDR1 GTSNPN and CDR2 SVGIG come from the germline V gene (reference sequence). The CDR3 region has the DNA TGTGCCTGGGCGACAGGGGGCTCCTACGAGCAGTACGTC. Its protein product is CAWATGGSYEQYV.

DNA of the CDR3: TGTGCCAGCAGTTTGAACGAGGATTCACCCCTCCACTTT. Protein product: CASSLNEDSPLHF. The chain is built from TRBV27 and TRBJ1-6; D gene uncertain. Trimming stripped 3 bases from V and 8 bases from J, with 8 bases between. CDR1 is MNHEY, CDR2 SMNVEV, per germline (reference sequence). This CDR3 is 13 amino acids long.

J is TRBJ2-1 and V is TRBV7-2; D unresolved. The CDR3 totals 12 residues. V was clipped by 0 bases and J by 8 bases, with 5 bases between them. Germline V gene lookup returns CDR1 SGHTA and CDR2 FQGNSA. CDR3 coding DNA: TGTGCCAGCAGCTTAGCCAGATATGAGCAGTTCTTC. This sequence encodes CASSLARYEQFF.